The following is a T cell receptor (beta chain) sequence with its context. The entry originates in a study of blood T cell repertoires in COVID-19. Study-level information: PBMCs, B-cell-depleted T cells, or T cells provided the cDNA or gDNA that made up the material.

The germline V gene has CDR1 LGHNA and CDR2 YNFKEQ. This CDR3 contains 16 residues. The V and J ends lost 1 base and 1 base respectively, with 10 bases between them. Two negative PCRs, clearance, or symptom resolution were required of recovered Cohort 3 donors. The authors' processing: Estimation of nucleated cell counts was performed using reference gene primer amplification. Sequenced by immunoSEQ multiplex PCR; TCRdb stores in-frame clones only, minus some. That table is the source of V, J and clone size, and D and trimming were worked out from the DNA. The table shows a few hundred thousand clones, with roughly 87% occurring only once.

The rearrangement joins TRBV4-2 to TRBJ2-2, with a weak D call TRBD2 (5 bases). The origin of this receptor is a woman under 30 who had recovered from COVID-19. Sequences were obtained from PBMCs or T cells enriched from blood (not recorded which). The CDR3 region is CASSQGRAENTGELFF. The DNA for the CDR3 is TGTGCCAGCAGCCAAGGGCGGGCTGAGAACACCGGGGAGCTGTTTTTT.